The clone carrying this TCR beta chain was found a few times. Its antigen remains unidentified. The missing CDR3 end, 3 residues past where the read stops, is filled in from the germline J gene. J was trimmed by 3 bases and V by 4 bases; bases with no gene match: 6. Looked up from germline, CDR1 is SEHNR and CDR2 is FQNEAQ (reference sequence). The CDR3 runs to 15 residues. Donors gave 5 to 8 ml heparinized peripheral whole blood. The record originates from a study of T cell clonality in common variable immunodeficiency. Whole-study findings and limits: Authors noted CVID clonality's cause needs subpopulation repertoire sequencing.

TCRdb's table, derived via immunoSEQ multiplex PCR, lists solely in-frame clones and lacks some. The data show tens of thousands of clones, with none appearing a single time. What was sequenced was peripheral blood mononuclear cells. The chain combines TRBV7-9 with TRBJ2-3; TRBD2 agrees at 8 bases. The source is a person aged 18 to 69 in good health. Partial CDR3 DNA: TGTGCCAGCAGCTGGCCGGGACTAGAGACAGATACG. Protein product: CASSWPGLETDT. The whole CDR3 sequence is CASSWPGLETDTQYF. Full variable domain (rest looked up from reference TRBV7-9 and TRBJ2-3): DTGVSQNPRHKITKRGQNVTFRCDPISEHNRLYWYRQTLGQGPEFLTYFQNEAQLEKSRLLSDRFSAERPKGSFSTLEIQRTEQGDSAMYLCASSWPGLETDTQYFGPGTRLTVL.